Below, 21 T cell receptor beta chains from the same sample are listed, as sequenced in a study of human T cells and chemical hapten exposure. Regarding time point: patch test 3, about 24 weeks after DPC sensitization. As to treatment: therapeutic diphenylcyclopropenone sensitization with weekly scalp DPC. MiXCR was run by TCRdb on the RACE reads, yielding one entry per CDR3 protein. The data contain tens of thousands of distinct CDR3 sequences, about an eighth of them singletons. Sequencing was performed on whole blood, taken in connection with sensitization to the hapten diphenylcyclopropenone (DPC). Every receptor here comes from a woman between 50 and 59 years old with alopecia areata. Some clones in this sample may be carry-over from other donors' samples.

This clonotype was counted at least ten times. The chain uses TRBV7-6 and TRBJ2-3; D is unresolved. Trimming cost V 4 bases and J 4 bases, with 6 bases left between them. The CDR3 is 12 residues long. Germline-derived CDR1 and CDR2 are SGHVS and FNYEAQ. Written as DNA, the CDR3 is TGTGCCAGCAGCTACACTTCAGATACGCAGTATTTT. As protein: CASSYTSDTQYF.

This clonotype was seen at least ten times. V and J are TRBV11-2 and TRBJ2-6; possibly TRBD2 for D (6 bases). Trimming removed 7 bases from V and 4 bases from J, with 26 bases in between. Germline CDR1 SGHAT, CDR2 FQNNGV. The CDR3 contains 19 residues. The CDR3: CASKGNRRAVRVGANVLTF. CDR3 sequence (DNA): TGTGCCAGCAAGGGTAATAGGAGGGCGGTCCGGGTCGGGGCCAACGTCCTGACTTTC.

V usage is TRBV6-6 and J usage is TRBJ2-7, with a tentative D call TRBD2 (7 bases). Germline V gene sequence: CDR1 MNHNY, CDR2 SVGAGI (reference sequence). V was clipped by 8 bases and J by 6 bases, with 17 bases between them. The CDR3 has 13 amino acids. This CDR3 is CASFGGGRAEQYF. CDR3 DNA: TGTGCCAGCTTTGGGGGGGGCAGGGCCGAGCAGTACTTC.

Many counts were recorded for this clonotype. The rearrangement links TRBV20-1 to TRBJ2-3; 11 nucleotides agree with TRBD1. The ends lost 4 bases at V and 2 bases at J; junction bases unmatched: 11. The CDR3 is made up of 17 amino acids. Germline V gene data show CDR1 as DFQATT and CDR2 as SNEGSKA (reference sequence). The CDR3 reads CSATGQGALGPTDTQYF. The CDR3 DNA follows: TGCAGTGCTACTGGACAGGGGGCATTGGGTCCCACAGATACGCAGTATTTT.

The genes are TRBV29-1 and TRBJ2-1; possible D gene TRBD2, 6 bases. This CDR3 spans 14 amino acids. Germline V gene sequence: CDR1 SQVTM, CDR2 ANQGSEA. Trimming cost V 6 bases and J 4 bases, with 16 bases left between them. This chain's CDR3 is CSVSLTRAYNEQFF. The CDR3, as DNA: TGCAGCGTGTCGTTGACTAGGGCGTACAATGAGCAGTTCTTC.

This clonotype was seen many times. The CDR3 loop is CSSIRTGDQETQYF. The DNA for the CDR3 is TGCAGCAGTATTCGGACGGGGGATCAAGAGACCCAGTACTTC. The chain carries TRBV29-1 and TRBJ2-5; D may be TRBD2 (6 bases). The CDR3 extends over 14 amino acids. V was clipped by 8 bases and J by 2 bases, with 18 bases between them. CDR1 and CDR2 from the germline V gene are SQVTM and ANQGSEA.

The rearrangement joins TRBV6-2 or TRBV6-3 to TRBJ2-7, with D hard to call. Germline assignment: CDR1 MNHEY and CDR2 SVGEGT. V shed 2 bases and J shed 2 bases, with 4 bases lying between them. The CDR3 sequence is 12 residues long. The CDR3 spells CASSYRTYEQYF. The CDR3 DNA follows: TGTGCCAGCAGTTACCGAACCTACGAGCAGTACTTC.

In this sample, this clonotype turned up many times. V is TRBV18 and J is TRBJ1-5; D is perhaps TRBD1 (5 bases). Germline V CDR1 and CDR2: KGHSH, LQKENI. Deletions cut 4 bases from V and 7 bases from J, with 14 bases between. CDR3 length: 14 amino acids. The CDR3 loop is CASSQGLVGQPQHF. The CDR3 DNA reads TGTGCCAGCTCACAGGGACTGGTCGGGCAGCCCCAGCATTTT.

The sample holds many counts of this clonotype. This chain links TRBV7-9 with TRBJ1-5, with D perhaps matching TRBD1 (6 bases). Trimming pared 5 bases from V and 6 bases from J, leaving 11 bases between. The CDR3 consists of 13 residues. Germline V gives CDR1 SEHNR, CDR2 FQNEAQ (reference sequence). CDR3 sequence: CASSKGGGQPQHF. The DNA of the CDR3 is TGTGCCAGCAGCAAGGGAGGGGGTCAGCCCCAGCATTTT.

This clonotype showed up many times. The chain recombines TRBV25-1 with TRBJ1-2; D not resolved. CDR3 length: 11 amino acids. The V and J ends lost 2 bases and 5 bases respectively, with 3 bases between them. Germline-derived CDR1 and CDR2 are MGHDK and SYGVNS. The CDR3 DNA follows: TGTGCCAGCAGTGAAAGTTATGGCTACACCTTC. Its protein product is CASSESYGYTF.

On this clonotype: A much larger clone differs from this one at a single base, so this may be a read error. This chain joins TRBV5-1 and TRBJ2-3; D gene ambiguous. This CDR3 has 15 amino acids. V was shortened by 1 base and J by 2 bases, with 11 bases between the two germline ends. Germline assignment: CDR1 SGHRS and CDR2 YFSETQ. The CDR3: CASSLMRRTTDTQYF. In DNA form, the CDR3 reads TGCGCCAGCAGCTTGATGCGGCGGACCACAGATACGCAGTATTTT. The complete variable domain, with remaining parts taken from reference TRBV5-1 and TRBJ2-3, reads KAGVTQTPRYLIKTRGQQVTLSCSPISGHRSVSWYQQTPGQGLQFLFEYFSETQRNKGNFPGRFSGRQFSNSRSEMNVSTLELGDSALYLCASSLMRRTTDTQYFGPGTRLTVL.

In this sample, this clonotype turned up many times. V gene TRBV3-1 combines with J gene TRBJ2-2; D gene unclear. Trimming removed 1 base from V and 7 bases from J, with 4 bases in between. The CDR3 covers 12 residues. Germline V gives CDR1 LGHDT, CDR2 YNNKEL (reference sequence). The CDR3: CASSQVGGELFF. The CDR3 DNA follows: TGTGCCAGCAGCCAAGTAGGCGGGGAGCTGTTTTTT.

The chain couples TRBV5-1 to TRBJ2-2; D perhaps matches TRBD1 (6 bases). Trimming stripped 5 bases from V and 0 bases from J, with 14 bases between. The CDR3 is 16 amino acids. The germline V gene has CDR1 SGHRS and CDR2 YFSETQ. This CDR3 reads CASRQIQGSNTGELFF. The CDR3 DNA follows: TGCGCCAGCAGGCAAATACAGGGCTCGAACACCGGGGAGCTGTTTTTT.

This clonotype occurred once. A much larger clone sits a single nucleotide away, making a read error possible. The J gene is TRBJ2-7, the V gene TRBV2; 12 bases agree with TRBD2. CDR3 size: 14 residues. With V trimmed by 4 bases and J by 4 bases, 2 bases remained unmatched. The germline gives CDR1 SNHLY, CDR2 FYNNEI. CDR3 loop: CASSVTSGSYEQYF. The CDR3 DNA reads TGTGCCAGCAGTGTGACTAGCGGGAGTTACGAGCAGTACTTC.

This clonotype was detected ten times or more. The chain uses TRBV27 and TRBJ2-3; weak D call: TRBD2 (6 bases). V was trimmed by 7 bases and J by 3 bases, leaving 20 bases between them. The CDR3 extends over 16 amino acids. Germline V gene sequence: CDR1 MNHEY, CDR2 SMNVEV (reference sequence). CDR3 bases: TGTGCCAGCACCCATCGGGACTCCGGAAGAACAGATACGCAGTATTTT. Encoded protein: CASTHRDSGRTDTQYF.

J is TRBJ2-3 and V is TRBV3-1; 7 nucleotides line up with TRBD2. The CDR3 is 14 amino acids. Germline CDR1 LGHDT, CDR2 YNNKEL (reference sequence). After removal of 1 base from V and 6 bases from J, the junction contained 4 bases not matched to a gene. CDR3: CASSQVAGVDTQYF. For the CDR3, the DNA is TGTGCCAGCAGCCAAGTGGCGGGAGTTGATACGCAGTATTTT.

Ten or more counts support this clonotype. The rearrangement links TRBV6-2 or TRBV6-3 to TRBJ2-1, with D unclear. From germline, CDR1 is MNHEY and CDR2 SVGEGT. The V and J ends lost 0 bases and 4 bases respectively, with 10 bases between them. CDR3 length: 15 residues. CDR3 amino acids: CASSYSPSTYNEQFF. In DNA form, the CDR3 reads TGTGCCAGCAGTTACTCACCATCGACATACAATGAGCAGTTCTTC.

This clonotype came up many times. The V gene is TRBV11-3, the J gene TRBJ2-7; 7 bases align to TRBD1. The CDR3 has 13 amino acids. Trimming cost V 5 bases and J 4 bases; bases outside gene matches: 5. Looked up from germline, CDR1 is SGHNT and CDR2 is YENEEA. The DNA for the CDR3 is TGTGCCAGCAGCGCCGGGACAGCGTACGAGCAGTACTTC. This codes for CASSAGTAYEQYF.

This clonotype was seen repeatedly, ten times or more. The V gene is TRBV19, the J gene TRBJ2-3; no firm D call. Looked up from germline, CDR1 is LNHDA and CDR2 is SQIVND (reference sequence). The CDR3 has 14 amino acids. Trimming stripped 5 bases from V and 2 bases from J, with 11 bases between. DNA of the CDR3: TGTGCCAGTAGTCCGGGTAGTCCCACAGATACGCAGTATTTT. Protein sequence: CASSPGSPTDTQYF.

The chain employs TRBV5-4 and TRBJ2-2; 8 bases map to TRBD2. V dropped 2 bases and J dropped 4; count of bases not matched to a gene: 10. The length of the CDR3 is 17 residues. Germline CDR1 reads SGHNT; CDR2 reads YYREEE (reference sequence). CDR3 sequence (DNA): TGTGCCAGCAGCTTTGAGGCAAGCGGGAGCGTCACCGGGGAGCTGTTTTTT. It encodes CASSFEASGSVTGELFF.

This clonotype was observed a handful of times. This rearrangement joins TRBV11-2 to TRBJ1-5; a weak D match, TRBD1 (6 bases). The germline gives CDR1 SGHAT, CDR2 FQNNGV. CDR3 length equals 14 residues. V lost 2 bases and J 3 bases, leaving 8 bases between the germline ends. CDR3 sequence reads: CASSLRGDNQPQHF. CDR3 coding DNA: TGTGCCAGCAGCTTAAGGGGGGACAATCAGCCCCAGCATTTT.